This T cell receptor (beta chain) was profiled in a study of patients with pleural tuberculosis. In the case of this clonotype: At one of its ends the junction is not consistent with the germline gene, which may arise from a read error.

Germline CDR1 is LNHDA and CDR2 is SQIVND (reference sequence). The CDR3 has 16 amino acids. One entry per CDR3 protein results from TCRdb running MiXCR on the reads. The sample has 29,000 or so distinct CDR3 sequences, about 18% seen once. The genes are TRBV19 and TRBJ2-3; TRBD2 agrees at 10 bases. The source of this sequence is a human donor with pleural tuberculosis. Specimen: peripheral blood. The CDR3 spells CTSSESSGGVSDTQYF. The CDR3 bases are TGTACCAGTAGTGAATCCAGCGGGGGGGTCTCAGATACGCAGTATTTT.